This TCR beta chain was observed in a study of blood T cells in healthy people across ages. Findings of the study overall: Age showed a roughly linear inverse relationship with TCR beta diversity per million T cells.

CDR3 length: 14 amino acids. Germline CDR1 is LGHDT and CDR2 is YNNKEL (reference sequence). V dropped 0 bases and J dropped 2 bases, with 6 bases sitting between them. This clonotype has a count of ten or more. Its specificity is unknown. Using a J-beta primer mix together with a sample-barcoded 5' primer, a second PCR was run for roughly 6 to 11 cycles. TCRdb reprocessed the 5' RACE reads with MiXCR, giving one entry per CDR3 protein. The table has 630,000 or so distinct CDR3 sequences, around 31% seen once. Ten milliliters of peripheral blood were drawn from each donor into EDTA-treated tubes. The clonotype was recovered from a woman of 80 years or more in good health. Sequenced material: blood. This chain joins TRBV3-1 and TRBJ2-3; D remains unclear. As DNA, the CDR3 is TGTGCCAGCAGCCAAGATGTGGTCACAGATACGCAGTATTTT. Translated, it gives CASSQDVVTDTQYF.